Listed below are T cell receptor beta chains from one sample, sequenced in a study of blood T cells in healthy people across ages. TCRdb independently ran MiXCR on the 5' RACE reads; one entry per CDR3 protein. The data show approximately 800,000 distinct CDR3 sequences, 55% to 70% seen once. Sequenced input: blood. The source is a man aged 25 to 40 in good health. Both conserved end residues are part of each CDR3. D genes are given only for firm matches. The listing skips clone size in some rows; elsewhere it reads once, few, many or a size class.

>TRBJ2-7|TRBV11-2|TRBD2|-
TGTGCCAGCAGCCCTACTACACTAGCGGGGACCTCCTACGAGCAGTACTTC
CASSPTTLAGTSYEQYF
>TRBJ1-6|TRBV4-2|-|-
TGTGCCAGCAGCCAAGGTCGGCGAGCTCCCCTCCACTTT
CASSQGRRAPLHF
>TRBJ2-1|TRBV6-2/TRBV6-3|-|few
TGTGCCAGCAGCCGACCGGGACTGAAGGAAGATGAGCAGTTCTTC
CASSRPGLKEDEQFF
>TRBJ2-1|TRBV5-6|-|-
TGTGCCAGCAGCTTGCTCGTCGTGGGGACGGAAACGTACTCCTACAATGAGCAGTTCTTC
CASSLLVVGTETYSYNEQFF
>TRBJ2-7|TRBV5-1|-|-
TGCGCCAGCAGCTTGAGTAGGGCCCTCGACGAGCAGTACTTC
CASSLSRALDEQYF
>TRBJ2-3|TRBV6-6|-|-
TGTGCCAGCAGAACTACGCGAGGTGGCACAGATACGCAGTATTTT
CASRTTRGGTDTQYF
>TRBJ2-7|TRBV4-1|-|few
TGCGCCAGCAGCCAAGATCAGCAGGGGAATCTCGACGAGCAGTACTTC
CASSQDQQGNLDEQYF
>TRBJ1-1|TRBV4-3|-|-
TGCGCCAGCAGCCAAGAAGGCAGGGCGAACACTGAAGCTTTCTTT
CASSQEGRANTEAFF
>TRBJ1-1|TRBV29-1|-|once
TGCAGCGCGGGGGGGGGAGTCACTGAAGCTTTCTTT
CSAGGGVTEAFF
>TRBJ2-2|TRBV24-1|-|once
TGTGCCACCAGTGACCGAGCTACAACCGGGGAGCTGTTTTTT
CATSDRATTGELFF
>TRBJ2-1|TRBV9|TRBD2|few
TGTGCCAGCAGCGTGAGCGGGAGTCAAAATGAGCAGTTCTTC
CASSVSGSQNEQFF
>TRBJ2-7|TRBV7-2|-|-
TGTGCCAGCAGCTTTAGCCTCGGGGAGACCGAGTACTTC
CASSFSLGETEYF
>TRBJ2-5|TRBV6-5|TRBD1|-
TGTGCCAGCGGAGGACAGGTTCAAGAGACCCAGTACTTC
CASGGQVQETQYF
>TRBJ2-7|TRBV28|TRBD2|-
TGTGCCAGCCACGGGGGGGCCCTAACCTACGAGCAGTACTTC
CASHGGALTYEQYF
>TRBJ1-1|TRBV13|-|-
TGTGCCAGCAGAAACGGAGCCGGACGCCAAAACACTGAAGCTTTCTTT
CASRNGAGRQNTEAFF
>TRBJ2-7|TRBV2|-|-
TGTGCCAGCAGGTTTGGGGGTGCCTCCTACGAGCAGTACTTC
CASRFGGASYEQYF
>TRBJ2-5|TRBV29-1|-|many
TGCAGCGTTGGGACACAACAAGAGACCCAGTACTTC
CSVGTQQETQYF
>TRBJ1-5|TRBV7-2|-|-
TGTGCCAGCAGCTCAGCCCGGGACTCCAATCAGCCCCAGCATTTT
CASSSARDSNQPQHF
>TRBJ2-7|TRBV5-1|-|few
TGCGCCAGCAGCTTAAAAGCGCGGGAAGGCGAGCAGTACTTC
CASSLKAREGEQYF
>TRBJ2-7|TRBV7-2|TRBD2|-
TGTGCCAGCAGGGGTAGCGGGGGGGCTGAGTCCTACGAGCAGTACTTC
CASRGSGGAESYEQYF
>TRBJ2-1|TRBV20-1|TRBD2|few
TGCAGTGCTACTTCCTCTAGCGGGCATAACCCCTACAATGAGCAGTTCTTC
CSATSSSGHNPYNEQFF